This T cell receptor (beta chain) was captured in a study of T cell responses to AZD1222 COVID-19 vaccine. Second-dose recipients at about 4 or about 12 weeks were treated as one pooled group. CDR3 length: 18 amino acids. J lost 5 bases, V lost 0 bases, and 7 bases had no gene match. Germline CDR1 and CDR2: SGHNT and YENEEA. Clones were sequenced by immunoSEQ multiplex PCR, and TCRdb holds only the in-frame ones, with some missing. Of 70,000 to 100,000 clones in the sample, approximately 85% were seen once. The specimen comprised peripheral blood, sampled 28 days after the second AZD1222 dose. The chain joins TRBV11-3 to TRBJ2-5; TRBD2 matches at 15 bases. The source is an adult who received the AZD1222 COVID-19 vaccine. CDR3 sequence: CASSLEGLAGGLAETQYF. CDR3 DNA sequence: TGTGCCAGCAGCTTAGAAGGACTAGCGGGGGGGCTGGCGGAGACCCAGTACTTC.